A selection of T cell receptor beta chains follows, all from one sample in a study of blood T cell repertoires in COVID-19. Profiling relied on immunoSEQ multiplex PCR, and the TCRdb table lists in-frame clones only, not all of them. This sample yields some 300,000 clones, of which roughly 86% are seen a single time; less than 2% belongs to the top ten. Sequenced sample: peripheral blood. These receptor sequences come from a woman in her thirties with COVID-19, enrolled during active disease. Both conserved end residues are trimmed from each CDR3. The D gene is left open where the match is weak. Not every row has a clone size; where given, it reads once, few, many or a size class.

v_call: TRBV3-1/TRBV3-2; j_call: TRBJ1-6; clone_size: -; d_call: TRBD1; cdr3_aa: ASSSGQGNSPLH
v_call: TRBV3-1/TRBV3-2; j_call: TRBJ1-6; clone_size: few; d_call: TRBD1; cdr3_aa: ASSPQGAFNSPLH
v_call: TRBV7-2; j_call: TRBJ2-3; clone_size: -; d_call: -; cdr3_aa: ASSLAILVDTQY
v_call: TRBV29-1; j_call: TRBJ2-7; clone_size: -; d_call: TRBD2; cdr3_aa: SVVLPGGLGYEQY
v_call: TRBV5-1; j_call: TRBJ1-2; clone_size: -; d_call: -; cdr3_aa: ASTPGGAYGYT
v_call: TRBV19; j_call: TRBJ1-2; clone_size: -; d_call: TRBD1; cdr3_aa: ASSSHSRATGRSSIYGYT
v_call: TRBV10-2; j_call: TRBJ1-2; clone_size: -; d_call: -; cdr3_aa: ASGFYVGDGYT
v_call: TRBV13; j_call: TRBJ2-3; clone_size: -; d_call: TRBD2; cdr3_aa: ASSPWGTSGVSTDTQY
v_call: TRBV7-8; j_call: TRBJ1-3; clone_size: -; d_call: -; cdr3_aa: ASSLGSHSGNTIY
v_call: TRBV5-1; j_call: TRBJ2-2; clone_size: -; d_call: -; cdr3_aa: ASRMGPVDTGELF
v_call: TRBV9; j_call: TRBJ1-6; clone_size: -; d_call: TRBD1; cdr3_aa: ASSVSTGDRQSPLH
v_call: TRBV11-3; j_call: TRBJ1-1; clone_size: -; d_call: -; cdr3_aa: ASSAQGDTEAF
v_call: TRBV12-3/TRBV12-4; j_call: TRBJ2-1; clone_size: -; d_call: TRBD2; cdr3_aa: ASSFGGIDEQF
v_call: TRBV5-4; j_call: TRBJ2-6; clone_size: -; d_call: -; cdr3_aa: ASSRGASGANVLT
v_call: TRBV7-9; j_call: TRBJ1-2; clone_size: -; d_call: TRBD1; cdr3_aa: ASSLVPGGSYGYT
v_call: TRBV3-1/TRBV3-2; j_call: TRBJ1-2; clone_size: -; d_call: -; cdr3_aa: ASSQDPGAGYT
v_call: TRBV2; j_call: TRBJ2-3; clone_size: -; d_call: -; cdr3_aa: ASSAWGPSISTDTQY
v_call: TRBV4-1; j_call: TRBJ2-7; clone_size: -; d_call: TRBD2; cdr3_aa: ASSQVAGGQHYEQY
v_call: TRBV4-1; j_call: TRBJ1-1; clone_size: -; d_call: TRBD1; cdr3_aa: ASSQDPRTGKGTEAF
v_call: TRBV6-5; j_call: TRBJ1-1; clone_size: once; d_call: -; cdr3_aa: ASSTTAEAF
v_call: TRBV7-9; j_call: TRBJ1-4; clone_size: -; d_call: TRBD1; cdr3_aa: ASSAPGGRVKLF
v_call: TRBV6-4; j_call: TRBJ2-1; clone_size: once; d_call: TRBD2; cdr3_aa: SSKDLGQQLAGEPYNEQF
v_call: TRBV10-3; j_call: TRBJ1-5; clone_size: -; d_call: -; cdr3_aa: AISDLGASNQPQH
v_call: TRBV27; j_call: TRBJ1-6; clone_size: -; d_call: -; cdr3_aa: ASSFVPGNSPLH
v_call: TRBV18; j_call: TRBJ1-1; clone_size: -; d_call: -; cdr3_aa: ASSPNSPGTEAF
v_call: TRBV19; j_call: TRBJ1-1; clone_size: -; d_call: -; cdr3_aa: ASSIGAENTEAF
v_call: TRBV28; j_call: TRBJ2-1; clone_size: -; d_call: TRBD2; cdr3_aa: ASSPSGGPYNEQF
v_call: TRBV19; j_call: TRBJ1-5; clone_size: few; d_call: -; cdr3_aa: ASTVGGFQPQH
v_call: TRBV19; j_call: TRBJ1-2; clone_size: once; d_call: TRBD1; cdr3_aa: ASSVSSFRGQYGYT
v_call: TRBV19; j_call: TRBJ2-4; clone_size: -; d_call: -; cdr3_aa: ASSPRPNGAKNIQY
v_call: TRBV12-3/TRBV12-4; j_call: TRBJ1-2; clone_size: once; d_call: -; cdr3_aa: ASSSTANYGYT
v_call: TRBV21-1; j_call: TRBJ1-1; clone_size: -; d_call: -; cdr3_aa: ASSGTENTEAF
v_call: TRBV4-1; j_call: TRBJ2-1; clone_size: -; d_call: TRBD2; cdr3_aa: ASSQNPPGGGRNEQF
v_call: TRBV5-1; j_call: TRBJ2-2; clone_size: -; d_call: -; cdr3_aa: ASSFMGQDTGELF
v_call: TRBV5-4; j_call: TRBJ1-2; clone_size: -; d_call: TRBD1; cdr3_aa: ASSSRDRGNYGYT
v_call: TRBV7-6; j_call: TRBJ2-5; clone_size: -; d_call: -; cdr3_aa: ASSLAGGPLETQY
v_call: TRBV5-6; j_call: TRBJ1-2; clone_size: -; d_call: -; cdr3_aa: ASTPSGYGYT
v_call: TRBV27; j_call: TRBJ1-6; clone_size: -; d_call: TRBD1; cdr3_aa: ASSPTGGRSSYNSPLH
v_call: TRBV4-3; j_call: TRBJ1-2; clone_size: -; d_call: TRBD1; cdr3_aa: ASSPGTGNYGYT
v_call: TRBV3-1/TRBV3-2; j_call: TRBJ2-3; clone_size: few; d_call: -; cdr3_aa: ASSQDGGTTQY
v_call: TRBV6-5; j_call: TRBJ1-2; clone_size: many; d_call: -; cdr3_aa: ASSRSGGWNYGYT
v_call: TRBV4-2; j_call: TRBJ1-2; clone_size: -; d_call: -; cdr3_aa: ASSQNPGVGGYT